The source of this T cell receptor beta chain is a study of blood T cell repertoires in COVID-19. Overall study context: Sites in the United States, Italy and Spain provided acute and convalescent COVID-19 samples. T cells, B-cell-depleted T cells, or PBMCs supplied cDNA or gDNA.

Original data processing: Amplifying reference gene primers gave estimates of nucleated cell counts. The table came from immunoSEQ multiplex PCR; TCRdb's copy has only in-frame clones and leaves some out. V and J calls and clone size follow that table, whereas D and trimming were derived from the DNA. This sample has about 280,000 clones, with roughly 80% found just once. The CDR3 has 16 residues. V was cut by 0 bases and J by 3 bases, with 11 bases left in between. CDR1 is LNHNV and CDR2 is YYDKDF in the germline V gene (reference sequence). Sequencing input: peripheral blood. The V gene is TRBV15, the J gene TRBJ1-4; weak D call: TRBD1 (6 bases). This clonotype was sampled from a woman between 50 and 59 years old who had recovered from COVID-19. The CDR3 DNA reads TGTGCCACCAGCAGAGAGGTACAGGGAGCTAATGAAAAACTGTTTTTT. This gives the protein CATSREVQGANEKLFF.